This TCR beta chain was retrieved from a study of persistence of HIV-infected CD4 T cells. Broader study findings: CMV- and Gag-responding cells had lower TCRbeta richness than CD3/CD28-responding cells. TCR analyses could not target the rare provirus-carrying CMV-responding cells.

The libraries were made with immunoSEQ version 4 in survey mode. This table comes from immunoSEQ multiplex PCR, and its TCRdb copy is limited to in-frame clones, with some not included. The sample lists approximately 7,000 clones, around three quarters occurring once. Lysates of CMV-infected fibroblasts at approximately 9.4 ug/mL stimulated these cells. Sorting selected CD4+ T cells upregulating both CD40 ligand and CD69. These HIV-1-infected adults initiated suppressive ART in chronic infection. Before stimulation, PBMCs underwent CD8+ T cell depletion. Worth noting for this clone: Its antigen is undetermined.

J gave up 1 base and V 3 bases, and 8 bases lay outside the gene matches. This CDR3 has 16 amino acids. The germline V gene has CDR1 SGHRS and CDR2 YFSETQ. The specimen was CD4+ T cells sorted from PBMCs after approximately 20-hour stimulation, collected from a patient who received antiretroviral therapy. The J gene is TRBJ2-3, the V gene TRBV5-1, with 7 nucleotides matching TRBD1. The source of this sequence is an adult woman with HIV who was CMV-seropositive. The CDR3 sequence is CASSSARDSRTDTQYF. CDR3 DNA: TGCGCCAGCAGCTCCGCCCGGGACAGTCGCACAGATACGCAGTATTTT.